The TCR beta chain described here comes from a study of CD8 T cell repertoires and HIV-1 epitope variants. Study information: The baseline condition was 1M T cells left uncultured.

V was trimmed by 6 bases and J by 6 bases, leaving 10 bases between them. This CDR3 comprises 12 residues. The germline gives CDR1 MNHEY, CDR2 SVGAGI. As concerns this clone: Its antigen is currently unknown.

Method: immunoSEQ multiplex PCR; TCRdb's copy keeps in-frame clones and lacks some. The repertoire holds under 5,500 clones, with roughly 70% as singletons. This chain uses TRBV6-5 with TRBJ2-3, with a possible D match to TRBD1 (6 bases). The origin of this receptor is a male donor with HIV. Specimen: cultured CD8+ T cells derived from PBMCs. The CDR3 DNA sequence: TGTGCCAGCAGGACAGGAGCGGATACGCAGTATTTT. The encoded protein is CASRTGADTQYF.